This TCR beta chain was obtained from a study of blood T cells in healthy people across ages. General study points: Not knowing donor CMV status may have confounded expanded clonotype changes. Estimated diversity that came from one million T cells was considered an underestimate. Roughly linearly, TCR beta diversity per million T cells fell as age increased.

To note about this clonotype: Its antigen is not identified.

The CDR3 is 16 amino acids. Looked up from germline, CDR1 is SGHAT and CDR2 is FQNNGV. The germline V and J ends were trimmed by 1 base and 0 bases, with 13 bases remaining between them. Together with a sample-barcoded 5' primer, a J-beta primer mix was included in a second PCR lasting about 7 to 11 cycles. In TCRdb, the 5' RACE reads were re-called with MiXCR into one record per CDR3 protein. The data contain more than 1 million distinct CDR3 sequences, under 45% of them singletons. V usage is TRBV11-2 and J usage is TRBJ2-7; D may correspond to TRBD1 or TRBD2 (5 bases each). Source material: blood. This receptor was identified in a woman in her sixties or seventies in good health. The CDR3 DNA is TGTGCCAGCAGCTTAGGGGGGATTACAGACTCCTACGAGCAGTACTTC. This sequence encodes CASSLGGITDSYEQYF.